These 17 T cell receptor beta chains were sequenced from one sample in a study of cytomegalovirus exposure and HLA in healthy donors. Use of 60 Vbeta and 13 Jbeta primers characterized the PCR. Repertoires were generated with immunoSEQ multiplex PCR, while TCRdb's copy carries only in-frame clones and drops some. This table holds under 75,000 clones, 55% to 75% found once. Input material: PBMCs. The receptors here all came from a man aged 35-49 years in good health and CMV-seropositive.

V and J are TRBV11-1 and TRBJ1-2, with 9 bases matching TRBD1. V was pared by 5 bases and J by 1 base, with 8 bases of the junction left unmatched. The CDR3 loop spans 16 amino acids. The germline gives CDR1 SGHAT, CDR2 FQDESV (reference sequence). The CDR3, as DNA: TGTGCCAGCAGCAACCGGGACAGGGAATTTAACTATGGCTACACCTTC. Residues: CASSNRDREFNYGYTF.

The V call is TRBV13, the J call TRBJ2-3; TRBD2 matches 13 bases. Germline trimming cut 5 bases from V and 1 base from J; bases unmatched to any gene: 12. The CDR3 runs to 19 residues. The germline gives CDR1 PRHDT, CDR2 FYEKMQ (reference sequence). The CDR3 nucleotides are TGTGCCAGCAGCAGACCGGGACTAGCGGGACCGCGAGGCACAGATACGCAGTATTTT. Its translation is CASSRPGLAGPRGTDTQYF.

This clone was counted between two and nine times. The chain combines TRBV4-3 with TRBJ2-7; unclear D gene. Germline V gives CDR1 LGHNA, CDR2 YSLEER. Trimming took off 0 bases at V and 10 bases at J, with 16 bases between the two ends. The CDR3 is made up of 14 amino acids. CDR3 sequence reads: CASSQDSRPNLQYF. The CDR3 nucleotides read TGCGCCAGCAGCCAAGATTCCAGGCCAAATCTACAGTACTTC.

The chain employs TRBV5-4 and TRBJ1-2, with D tentatively TRBD1 (6 bases). The CDR3 spans 14 residues. Germline V CDR1 and CDR2: SGHNT, YYREEE (reference sequence). Trimming cost V 1 base and J 3 bases, with 10 bases left between them. The CDR3, as DNA: TGTGCCAGCAGCTTGACAGGGCAGGACTATGGCTACACCTTC. Translation: CASSLTGQDYGYTF.

This chain connects TRBV11-2 to TRBJ2-1; no clear D gene. The CDR3 runs to 15 residues. V was cut by 1 base and J by 5 bases, with 12 bases left in between. Germline loops: CDR1 SGHAT, CDR2 FQNNGV. In DNA, the CDR3 is TGTGCCAGCAGCTTAGGACTCCGGATGAACAATGAGCAGTTCTTC. Translated: CASSLGLRMNNEQFF.

This rearrangement joins TRBV6-5 to TRBJ1-2; TRBD1 aligns across 9 bases. The germline V gene has CDR1 MNHEY and CDR2 SVGAGI. The trim removed 5 bases at V and 8 bases at J, leaving 9 bases unmatched. The CDR3 has 14 amino acids. The CDR3 sequence: CASSTTGTGNGYTF. CDR3 coding DNA: TGTGCCAGCAGTACTACCGGGACAGGGAACGGCTACACCTTC.

This chain joins TRBV2 and TRBJ1-1; D not resolved. Per germline, CDR1 SNHLY and CDR2 FYNNEI. V was shortened by 8 bases and J by 2 bases, with 12 bases between the two germline ends. The CDR3 loop spans 13 amino acids. The CDR3 DNA follows: TGTGCCAGCCTCTCCCAGGAAAACACTGAAGCTTTCTTT. This translates into CASLSQENTEAFF. The full variable domain, with the rest looked up from reference TRBV2 and TRBJ1-1, is EPEVTQTPSHQVTQMGQEVILRCVPISNHLYFYWYRQILGQKVEFLVSFYNNEISEKSEIFDDQFSVERPDGSNFTLKIRSTKLEDSAMYFCASLSQENTEAFFGQGTRLTVV.

The chain joins TRBV5-4 to TRBJ2-4, with 9 bases lining up with TRBD1. CDR3 size: 16 residues. V shed 3 bases, J shed 8 bases, and the junction held 12 bases outside the gene matches. Germline V lookup: CDR1 SGHNT, CDR2 YYREEE (reference sequence). The CDR3 reads CASSWTPGTGRDIQYF. The CDR3 DNA reads as TGTGCCAGCAGCTGGACTCCCGGGACAGGGCGGGACATTCAGTACTTC.

This chain connects TRBV7-9 to TRBJ2-2; tentatively, D is TRBD1 (6 bases). The CDR3 is 14 residues long. V lost 5 bases and J 7 bases, leaving 14 bases between the germline ends. Germline CDR1 SEHNR, CDR2 FQNEAQ (reference sequence). CDR3: CASSHYRDRGELFF. CDR3 nucleotides: TGTGCCAGCAGCCATTACAGGGATCGCGGGGAGCTGTTTTTT. Looking up the rest from reference TRBV7-9 and TRBJ2-2 gives the full variable domain: DTGVSQNPRHKITKRGQNVTFRCDPISEHNRLYWYRQTLGQGPEFLTYFQNEAQLEKSRLLSDRFSAERPKGSFSTLEIQRTEQGDSAMYLCASSHYRDRGELFFGEGSRLTVL.

This sequence joins TRBV19 and TRBJ2-3; the match to TRBD2 covers 9 bases. The CDR3 has 17 residues. V lost 6 bases to trimming and J lost 4 bases; unmatched junction nucleotides: 14. Germline V gene sequence: CDR1 LNHDA, CDR2 SQIVND (reference sequence). This CDR3 reads CASSPRRAGGPSDTQYF. For the CDR3, the DNA is TGTGCCAGTAGCCCCCGGAGGGCGGGGGGGCCGTCAGATACGCAGTATTTT. Complete variable domain (other parts from reference TRBV19 and TRBJ2-3): DGGITQSPKYLFRKEGQNVTLSCEQNLNHDAMYWYRQDPGQGLRLIYYSQIVNDFQKGDIAEGYSVSREKKESFPLTVTSAQKNPTAFYLCASSPRRAGGPSDTQYFGPGTRLTVL.

The chain is built from TRBV21-1 and TRBJ1-1. TRBV21-1 is marked as a pseudogene. The CDR3 length is 16 residues. CDR3 bases: TGTGCCAGCGTCGGACCGGGTCCCCTGGGGGGCACTGAAGCTTTCTTT. It specifies CASVGPGPLGGTEAFF.

This chain links TRBV4-1 with TRBJ1-4; a weak D match, TRBD1 (5 bases). Per germline, CDR1 MGHRA and CDR2 YSYEKL. Trimming took 1 base from V and 5 from J, leaving 8 bases between them. This CDR3 region has 14 residues. The CDR3 loop reads CASSQGGGNEKLFF. In DNA form, the CDR3 reads TGCGCCAGCAGCCAAGGCGGGGGAAATGAAAAACTGTTTTTT.

This clone was detected a few times. This sequence joins TRBV7-2 and TRBJ1-4, with D unresolved. CDR1 and CDR2 (germline): SGHTA, FQGNSA. V was shortened by 2 bases and J by 4 bases, with 17 bases between the two germline ends. The CDR3 loop spans 17 amino acids. This chain's CDR3 is CASSLLGWSGGNEKLFF. As DNA, the CDR3 is TGTGCCAGCAGCTTATTGGGGTGGAGTGGAGGTAATGAAAAACTGTTTTTT.

The chain uses TRBV5-1 and TRBJ2-1; 7 nucleotides align to TRBD1. Germline assignment: CDR1 SGHRS and CDR2 YFSETQ. After removal of 2 bases from V and 4 bases from J, the junction contained 6 bases not matched to a gene. The CDR3 is 15 residues long. For the CDR3, the DNA is TGCGCCAGCAGCTTTGCGGACAGGCGGTACAATGAGCAGTTCTTC. It encodes CASSFADRRYNEQFF.

The CDR3, as DNA: TGTGCCAGTAGTGATTATTCGGGACTAGCTAACAATGAGCAGTTCTTC. Translated, it gives CASSDYSGLANNEQFF. This chain links TRBV19 with TRBJ2-1, with 9 positions matching TRBD2. J gave up 5 bases and V 5 bases, and 10 bases lay outside the gene matches. This CDR3 contains 16 residues. CDR1 and CDR2 (germline): LNHDA, SQIVND (reference sequence).

This clone occurred a few times. The chain joins TRBV11-2 to TRBJ2-3, with D maybe TRBD2 (5 bases). Trimming took off 5 bases at V and 0 bases at J, with 12 bases between the two ends. Germline V gene lookup returns CDR1 SGHAT and CDR2 FQNNGV. The CDR3 runs to 15 residues. The CDR3 is CASSGLGVSTDTQYF. CDR3 DNA sequence: TGTGCCAGCAGCGGACTTGGTGTTAGCACAGATACGCAGTATTTT.

This clone was recorded a few times. J is TRBJ1-2 and V is TRBV7-8, with TRBD1 matching over 7 bases. This CDR3 has 14 residues. Germline CDR1 reads SGHVS; CDR2 reads FQNEAQ. With 1 base clipped from V and 4 bases from J, the junction kept 3 bases outside the gene matches. The CDR3 spells CASSLEGQIYGYTF. CDR3 in DNA: TGTGCCAGCAGCTTAGAGGGACAGATCTATGGCTACACCTTC. Filled out from reference TRBV7-8 and TRBJ1-2, the complete variable domain reads GAGVSQSPRYKVAKRGQDVALRCDPISGHVSLFWYQQALGQGPEFLTYFQNEAQLDKSGLPSDRFFAERPEGSVSTLKIQRTQQEDSAVYLCASSLEGQIYGYTFGSGTRLTVV.